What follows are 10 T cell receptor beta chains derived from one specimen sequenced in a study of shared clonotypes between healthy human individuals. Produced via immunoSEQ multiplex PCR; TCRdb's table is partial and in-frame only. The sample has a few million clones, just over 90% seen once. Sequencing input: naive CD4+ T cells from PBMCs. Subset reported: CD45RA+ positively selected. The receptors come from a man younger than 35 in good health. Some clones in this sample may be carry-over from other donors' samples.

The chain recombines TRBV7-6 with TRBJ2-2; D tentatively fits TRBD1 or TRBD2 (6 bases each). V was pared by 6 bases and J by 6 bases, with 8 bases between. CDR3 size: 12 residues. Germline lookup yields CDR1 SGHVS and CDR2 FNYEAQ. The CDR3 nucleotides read TGTGCCAGCAGGGGGGGCCCCGGGGAGCTGTTTTTT. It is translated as CASRGGPGELFF.

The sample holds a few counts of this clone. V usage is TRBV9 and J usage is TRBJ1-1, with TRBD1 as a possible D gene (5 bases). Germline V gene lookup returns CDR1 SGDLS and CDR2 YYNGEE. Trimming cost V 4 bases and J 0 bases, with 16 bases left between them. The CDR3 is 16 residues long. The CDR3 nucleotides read TGTGCCAGCAGCATATCTTCCGGGGCCATGAACACTGAAGCTTTCTTT. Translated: CASSISSGAMNTEAFF.

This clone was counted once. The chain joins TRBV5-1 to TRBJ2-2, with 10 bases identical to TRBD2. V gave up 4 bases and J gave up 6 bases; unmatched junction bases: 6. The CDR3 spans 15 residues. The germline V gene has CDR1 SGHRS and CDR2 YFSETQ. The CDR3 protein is CASSQGLAAPGELFF. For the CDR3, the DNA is TGCGCCAGCAGCCAAGGACTAGCGGCGCCCGGGGAGCTGTTTTTT.

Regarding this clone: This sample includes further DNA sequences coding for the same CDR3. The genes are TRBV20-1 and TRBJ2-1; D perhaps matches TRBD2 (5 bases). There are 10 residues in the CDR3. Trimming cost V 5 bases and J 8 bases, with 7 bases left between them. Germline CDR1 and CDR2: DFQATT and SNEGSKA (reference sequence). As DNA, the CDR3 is TGCAGTGCTGGGCGGGATGAGCAGTTCTTC. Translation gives CSAGRDEQFF.

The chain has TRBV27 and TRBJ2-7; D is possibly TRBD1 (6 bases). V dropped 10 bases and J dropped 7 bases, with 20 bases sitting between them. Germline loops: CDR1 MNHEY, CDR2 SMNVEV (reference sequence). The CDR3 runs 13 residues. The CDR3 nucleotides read TGTGCCACTCAAGACAGGAACTCAGGAGAGCAGTACTTC. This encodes CATQDRNSGEQYF.

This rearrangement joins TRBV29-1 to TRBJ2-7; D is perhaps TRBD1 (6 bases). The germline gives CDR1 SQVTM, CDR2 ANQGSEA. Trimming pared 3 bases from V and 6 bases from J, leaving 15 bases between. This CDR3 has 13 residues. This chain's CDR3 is CSVDRGKRGEQYF. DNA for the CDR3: TGCAGCGTTGACAGGGGTAAAAGAGGCGAGCAGTACTTC.

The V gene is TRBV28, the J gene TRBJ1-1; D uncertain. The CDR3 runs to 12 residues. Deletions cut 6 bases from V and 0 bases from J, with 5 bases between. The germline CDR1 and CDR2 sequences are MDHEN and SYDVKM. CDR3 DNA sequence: TGTGCCAGCAGCGAATTGAACACTGAAGCTTTCTTT. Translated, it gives CASSELNTEAFF.

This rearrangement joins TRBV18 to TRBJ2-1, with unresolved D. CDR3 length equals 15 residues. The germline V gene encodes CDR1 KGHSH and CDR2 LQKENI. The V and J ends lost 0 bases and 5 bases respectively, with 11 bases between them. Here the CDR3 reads CASSPPGLQDNEQFF. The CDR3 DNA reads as TGTGCCAGCTCACCACCTGGGCTTCAGGACAATGAGCAGTTCTTC. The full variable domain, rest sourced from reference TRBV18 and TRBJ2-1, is NAGVMQNPRHLVRRRGQEARLRCSPMKGHSHVYWYRQLPEEGLKFMVYLQKENIIDESGMPKERFSAEFPKEGPSILRIQQVVRGDSAAYFCASSPPGLQDNEQFFGPGTRLTVL.

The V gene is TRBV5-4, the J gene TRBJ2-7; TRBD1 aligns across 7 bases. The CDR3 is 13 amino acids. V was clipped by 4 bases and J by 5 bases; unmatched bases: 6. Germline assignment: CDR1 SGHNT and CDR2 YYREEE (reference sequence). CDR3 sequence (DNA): TGTGCCAGCAGCAGCCGGGACAGAGACGAGCAGTACTTC. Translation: CASSSRDRDEQYF.

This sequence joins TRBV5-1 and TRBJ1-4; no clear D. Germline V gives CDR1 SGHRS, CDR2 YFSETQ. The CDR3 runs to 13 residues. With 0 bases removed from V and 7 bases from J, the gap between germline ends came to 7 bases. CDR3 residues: CASSLEGREKLFF. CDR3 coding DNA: TGCGCCAGCAGCTTGGAAGGCCGTGAAAAACTGTTTTTT.